Presented here are 28 T cell receptor beta chains from one specimen sequenced in a study of T cells after posttransplantation cyclophosphamide. The protocol was immunoSEQ multiplex PCR, while the TCRdb copy is restricted to in-frame clones and leaves out a portion. The sample includes just over 25,000 clones, none of them occurring once. Sequenced sample: PBMCs. These receptors came from a man aged 45-60 years in good health, CMV-negative, and a related stem cell transplant donor.

This clone was seen at least ten times. V gene TRBV5-1 combines with J gene TRBJ2-1; 8 positions agree with TRBD2. The CDR3 is made up of 19 amino acids. Germline V gene lookup returns CDR1 SGHRS and CDR2 YFSETQ. J was trimmed by 2 bases and V by 1 base; bases with no gene match: 14. The CDR3 coding sequence is TGCGCCAGCAGCTTGTACGTAGATTCGGCGGGAGGCACCTACAATGAGCAGTTCTTC. It codes for CASSLYVDSAGGTYNEQFF.

This clone was counted many times. The V and J genes are TRBV5-1 and TRBJ1-1, with TRBD1 identical over 7 bases. V lost 0 bases, J lost 5 bases, and 4 bases stayed unmatched. Germline CDR1 reads SGHRS; CDR2 reads YFSETQ. The CDR3 has 14 amino acids. CDR3 in DNA: TGCGCCAGCAGCTTGGGACAGGGAAGGACTGAAGCTTTCTTT. Translated, it gives CASSLGQGRTEAFF.

The table lists this clone with many counts. The chain carries TRBV7-3 and TRBJ2-3; D may be TRBD1 (6 bases). The V gene lost 3 bases and the J gene lost 2 bases, with 9 bases spanning the gap. This CDR3 has 14 residues. Germline CDR1 and CDR2: SGHTA and FQGTGA. The CDR3 spells CASSLGTNTDTQYF. The CDR3 region has the DNA TGTGCCAGCAGCTTGGGGACAAACACAGATACGCAGTATTTT.

This clone was found many times. The J gene is TRBJ1-1, the V gene TRBV6-1, with 7 positions matching TRBD1. This CDR3 comprises 14 residues. In germline, CDR1 is MNHNS, CDR2 SASEGT. J was trimmed by 12 bases and V by 3 bases; bases with no gene match: 13. The DNA of the CDR3 is TGTGCCAGCAGTGATGGGACAGATTGGCTTAGGTCTTTCTTT. This codes for CASSDGTDWLRSFF.

This clone was found a few times. This chain uses TRBV6-6 with TRBJ1-2; perhaps TRBD1 as D (6 bases). Per the germline V gene, CDR1 is MNHNY and CDR2 is SVGAGI (reference sequence). The CDR3 contains 15 residues. Between the trimmed V and J ends, which lost 6 bases and 8 bases, there was a span of 22 bases. The CDR3 DNA reads as TGTGCCAGCAGGCCACCGGCAGGGGAAGTGAAAGGCTACACCTTC. Residues: CASRPPAGEVKGYTF.

The genes are TRBV21-1 and TRBJ1-2; the table assigns TRBD1, which was not confirmed against the DNA. TRBV21-1 is deemed a pseudogene. CDR3 length equals 15 residues. For the CDR3, the DNA is TGTGCCAGCAGCGACCGTCCAGGGGGCGCCTATGGCTACACCTTC. It translates to CASSDRPGGAYGYTF.

This clone occurred many times. This rearrangement joins TRBV6-1 to TRBJ2-7; D is possibly TRBD2 (6 bases). The CDR3 is 14 residues long. Germline lookup yields CDR1 MNHNS and CDR2 SASEGT. V dropped 3 bases and J dropped 3 bases, with 12 bases sitting between them. CDR3 residues: CASSDLIAVYEQYF. Written as DNA, the CDR3 is TGTGCCAGCAGTGATCTCATAGCGGTCTACGAGCAGTACTTC.

At least ten counts were recorded for this clone. In DNA, the CDR3 is TGTGCCAGCAGCTTTTCAGGGATTAAGGCAGCTTTCTTT. Encoded protein: CASSFSGIKAAFF. The rearrangement joins TRBV7-2 to TRBJ1-1, with D possibly TRBD1 on 5 matching bases. Trimming removed 3 bases from V and 10 bases from J, with 15 bases in between. The CDR3 totals 13 residues. CDR1 and CDR2 (germline): SGHTA, FQGNSA.

This clone was seen ten or more times. This sequence joins TRBV27 and TRBJ2-7; TRBD2 is a possible D gene (5 bases). The CDR3 is 12 residues long. Germline V CDR1 and CDR2: MNHEY, SMNVEV (reference sequence). V was cut by 6 bases and J by 4 bases, with 10 bases left in between. The CDR3 spells CASSPGIYEQYF. The CDR3, as DNA: TGTGCCAGCAGCCCCGGGATTTACGAGCAGTACTTC.

The table lists this clone with many counts. The genes are TRBV19 and TRBJ2-7; 8 bases fit TRBD1. This CDR3 spans 13 amino acids. In germline, CDR1 is LNHDA, CDR2 SQIVND (reference sequence). The V gene end was trimmed by 7 bases and the J gene end by 5 bases; junction bases not matched to a gene: 7. In DNA form, the CDR3 reads TGTGCCAGTACGGGGGCAGGGGGCCACGAGCAGTACTTC. Residues: CASTGAGGHEQYF.

This CDR3 is CASSWTGVGYNEQFF. CDR3 sequence (DNA): TGTGCCAGCAGTTGGACAGGGGTCGGCTACAATGAGCAGTTCTTC. V usage is TRBV6-1 and J usage is TRBJ2-1; 9 bases are a match to TRBD1. Germline trimming cut 5 bases from V and 3 bases from J; bases unmatched to any gene: 5. The V gene's germline CDR1 is MNHNS and CDR2 SASEGT. The CDR3 spans 15 residues.

This clone was recorded many times. This rearrangement joins TRBV2 to TRBJ1-2; D is uncertain. The CDR3 spans 12 residues. The V end was cut by 7 bases, the J end by 10 bases, with 16 bases between. Germline values: CDR1 SNHLY, CDR2 FYNNEI. The CDR3 DNA follows: TGTGCCAGCATCAACCGAGCTCCGGTCTACACCTTC. Its protein is CASINRAPVYTF.

In this sample, this clone turned up many times. The chain uses TRBV18 and TRBJ2-1, with 12 bases that match TRBD2. The ends lost 2 bases at V and 2 bases at J; junction bases unmatched: 4. The length of the CDR3 is 17 residues. CDR1 is KGHSH and CDR2 is LQKENI in the germline V gene. CDR3 bases: TGTGCCAGCTCACCAGCTAGCGGGGGGGCCGCCTACAATGAGCAGTTCTTC. This translates into CASSPASGGAAYNEQFF.

This clone was seen repeatedly, ten times or more. The V gene is TRBV7-8, the J gene TRBJ2-7; 7 nucleotides line up with TRBD1. Germline trimming cut 1 base from V and 2 bases from J; bases unmatched to any gene: 5. From germline, CDR1 is SGHVS and CDR2 FQNEAQ. The CDR3 covers 15 residues. The CDR3 loop reads CASSLVQGTTYEQYF. The CDR3 nucleotides are TGTGCCAGCAGCTTAGTACAGGGGACGACCTACGAGCAGTACTTC.

This clone has ten or more counts. The V gene is TRBV30, the J gene TRBJ1-2; D ambiguous. The CDR3 extends over 13 amino acids. Between the trimmed V and J ends, which lost 1 base and 8 bases, there was a span of 14 bases. The germline V gene encodes CDR1 GTSNPN and CDR2 SVGIG (reference sequence). The DNA for the CDR3 is TGTGCCTGGAGTGATGTAGTACCCACGGGCTACACCTTC. Its protein is CAWSDVVPTGYTF.

The sample holds many counts of this clone. The genes are TRBV7-3 and TRBJ2-1; TRBD1 agrees at 11 bases. Germline V gene data show CDR1 as SGHTA and CDR2 as FQGTGA. The CDR3 has 12 amino acids. J gave up 6 bases and V 8 bases, and 0 bases lay outside the gene matches. Here the CDR3 DNA reads TGTGCCAGCGGGACAGGGGGCAATGAGCAGTTCTTC. It specifies CASGTGGNEQFF.

This clone was found a few times. This CDR3 is also generated by other DNA sequences in the sample. The V call is TRBV18, the J call TRBJ2-1, with a possible D match to TRBD2 (5 bases). The CDR3 loop spans 15 amino acids. Trimming cost V 4 bases and J 5 bases, with 15 bases left between them. Germline loops: CDR1 KGHSH, CDR2 LQKENI. The CDR3: CASSQSTGSDNEQFF. The CDR3 nucleotides are TGTGCCAGCTCACAATCGACGGGGTCGGACAATGAGCAGTTCTTC.

Ten or more counts support this clone. The rearrangement links TRBV5-6 to TRBJ2-3; possibly TRBD2 for D (6 bases). The CDR3 has 15 residues. Germline loops: CDR1 SGHDT, CDR2 YYEEEE. Trimming took off 0 bases at V and 3 bases at J, with 11 bases between the two ends. CDR3 in DNA: TGTGCCAGCAGCTTGGCCGCGGGAAGGACAGATACGCAGTATTTT. Its translation: CASSLAAGRTDTQYF.

CDR3 amino acids: CANPGWAFF. DNA of the CDR3: TGTGCCAACCCAGGGTGGGCTTTCTTT. The chain recombines TRBV6-1 with TRBJ1-1, with D possibly matching TRBD1 (5 bases). Germline V CDR1 and CDR2: MNHNS, SASEGT. CDR3 size: 9 residues. Trimming cost V 10 bases and J 11 bases, with 11 bases left between them.

This clone was seen only a few times. The chain has TRBV5-1 and TRBJ2-5; 11 positions match TRBD2. The J call may be mistaken, given a closer DNA end match to TRBJ2-7. CDR1 and CDR2 (germline): SGHRS, YFSETQ. The CDR3 extends over 16 amino acids. In nucleotides, the CDR3 is TGCGCCAGCAGCTCACAGACTAGCGGGGTGGTCTACGAGCAGTACTTC. It encodes CASSSQTSGVVYEQYF.

The sample holds many counts of this clone. V usage is TRBV9 and J usage is TRBJ2-7; 9 bases are shared with TRBD2. This CDR3 comprises 19 residues. V was pared by 0 bases and J by 5 bases, with 18 bases of the junction left unmatched. CDR1 is SGDLS, CDR2 YYNGEE, per germline. The CDR3 coding sequence is TGTGCCAGCAGCGTAGCCCCTCTGGCGGGAGGGTTAGACGGCCACGAGCAGTACTTC. Amino acids: CASSVAPLAGGLDGHEQYF.

On this clone: The junction shows a germline mismatch at one end, possibly a read error. The J gene is TRBJ1-6, the V gene TRBV30; D uncertain. Germline assignment: CDR1 GTSNPN and CDR2 SVGIG (reference sequence). The CDR3 sequence is 13 residues long. The CDR3 protein is CAWTLLRDSPLHF. CDR3 in DNA: TGTGCCTGGACCCTCCTCCGGGATTCCCCCCTCCACTTT. Supplemented by reference TRBV30 and TRBJ1-6, the full variable domain reads SQTIHQWPATLVQPVGSPLSLECTVEGTSNPNLYWYRQAAGRGLQLLFYSVGIGQISSEVPQNLSASRPQDRQFILSSKKLLLSDSGFYLCAWTLLRDSPLHFGNGTRLTVT.

This clone was seen a handful of times. A read error is the likely source, as a far larger clone sits one nucleotide away. The sample carries other DNA sequences with the same CDR3. The V and J genes are TRBV13 and TRBJ1-6, with D possibly matching TRBD1 (5 bases). CDR3 length: 17 amino acids. V was pared by 4 bases and J by 0 bases, with 13 bases between. Germline V lookup: CDR1 PRHDT, CDR2 FYEKMQ (reference sequence). For the CDR3, the DNA is TGTGCCAGCAGCTCCCTAAGGGGAAGCTCCTATAATTCACCCCTCCACTTT. It translates to CASSSLRGSSYNSPLHF.

There are many counts of this clone. The chain is built from TRBV4-1 and TRBJ2-7; D gene unclear. Trimming stripped 0 bases from V and 8 bases from J, with 14 bases between. Germline V gives CDR1 MGHRA, CDR2 YSYEKL. The CDR3 covers 14 residues. Here the CDR3 DNA reads TGCGCCAGCAGCCAAGATTCGGCGGCGTCGAAGCAGTACTTC. Its protein product is CASSQDSAASKQYF.

There are many counts of this clone. In DNA form, the CDR3 reads TGTGCCTGGGACCAGGGATCCCGGGAGACCCAGTACTTC. Its translation is CAWDQGSRETQYF. V and J are TRBV30 and TRBJ2-5, with a weak D call TRBD1 (5 bases). The V gene's germline CDR1 is GTSNPN and CDR2 SVGIG (reference sequence). This CDR3 is 13 amino acids long. The V end lost 5 bases, the J end lost 5 bases, and 15 bases lay between the germline ends.

This clone has a count of ten or more. V and J are TRBV5-5 and TRBJ1-2, with TRBD1 matching over 8 bases. The CDR3 has 16 amino acids. J was trimmed by 1 base and V by 4 bases; bases with no gene match: 9. In germline, CDR1 is SGHKS, CDR2 YYEKEE (reference sequence). The DNA of the CDR3 is TGTGCCAGCAGCGTCAGGGGGCCTCCCCTTAACTATGGCTACACCTTC. It codes for CASSVRGPPLNYGYTF. Complete variable domain (other parts from reference TRBV5-5 and TRBJ1-2): DAGVTQSPTHLIKTRGQQVTLRCSPISGHKSVSWYQQVLGQGPQFIFQYYEKEERGRGNFPDRFSARQFPNYSSELNVNALLLGDSALYLCASSVRGPPLNYGYTFGSGTRLTVV.

This clone was counted at least ten times. This chain links TRBV27 with TRBJ1-2; D is unclear. The CDR3 consists of 13 residues. Trimming took off 4 bases at V and 2 bases at J, with 8 bases between the two ends. The germline CDR1 and CDR2 sequences are MNHEY and SMNVEV (reference sequence). CDR3 DNA: TGTGCCAGCAGTTCCCACTCAAACTATGGCTACACCTTC. Translating it yields CASSSHSNYGYTF.

This clone was seen many times. The V and J genes are TRBV5-1 and TRBJ2-3, with 7 nucleotides matching TRBD2. CDR1 and CDR2 (germline): SGHRS, YFSETQ. This CDR3 is built from 16 residues. With V trimmed by 0 bases and J by 2 bases, 6 bases remained unmatched. For the CDR3, the DNA is TGCGCCAGCAGCTTGGAGGCTAGCGGTGTCACAGATACGCAGTATTTT. This translates into CASSLEASGVTDTQYF.